This T cell receptor beta chain was captured in a study of shared clonotypes between healthy human individuals. Study-level points and caveats: Sequencing depth was expected to influence donor clonotype sharing.

Deep was the level used in running the assay. DNA at around 190 ng, roughly 27,000 T cell genomes, went into sorted-subset replicate PCRs. Clones were read by immunoSEQ multiplex PCR, and TCRdb kept only the in-frame ones, dropping some. Counted here are some 1,100,000 clones, about four fifths occurring once; the ten biggest clones make up 0.4% to 0.55%. Germline V gene sequence: CDR1 SGHTA, CDR2 FQGTGA. CDR3 length equals 13 residues. Trimming left V 1 base short and J 10 bases short, with 12 bases between. On this clone itself: The antigen is undetermined.

Material for sequencing was memory CD4+ T cells from PBMCs. Subset meaning: CD45RA-negative fraction. The genes are TRBV7-3 and TRBJ2-3; either TRBD1 or TRBD2 may fit D (5 bases each). The TCR sequence derives from a man aged 18 to 29 in good health. Some clones in this sample may be carry-over from other donors' samples. CDR3 residues: CASSLRDERAQYF. In DNA, the CDR3 is TGTGCCAGCAGCTTAAGGGACGAAAGGGCGCAGTATTTT.